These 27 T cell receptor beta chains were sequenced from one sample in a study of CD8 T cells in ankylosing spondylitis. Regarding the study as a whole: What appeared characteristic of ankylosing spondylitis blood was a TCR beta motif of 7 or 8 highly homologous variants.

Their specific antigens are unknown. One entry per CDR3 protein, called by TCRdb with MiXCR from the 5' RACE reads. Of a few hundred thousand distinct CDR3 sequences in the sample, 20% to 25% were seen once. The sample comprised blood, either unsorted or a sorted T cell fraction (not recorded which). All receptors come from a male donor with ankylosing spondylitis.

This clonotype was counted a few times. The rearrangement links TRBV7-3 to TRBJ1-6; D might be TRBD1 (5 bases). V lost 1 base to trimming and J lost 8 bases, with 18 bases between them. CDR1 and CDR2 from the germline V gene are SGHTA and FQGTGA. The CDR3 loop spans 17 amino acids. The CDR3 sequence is CASSLNPFAGRYSPLHF. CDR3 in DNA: TGTGCCAGCAGCTTAAATCCTTTCGCGGGACGTTATTCACCCCTCCACTTT.

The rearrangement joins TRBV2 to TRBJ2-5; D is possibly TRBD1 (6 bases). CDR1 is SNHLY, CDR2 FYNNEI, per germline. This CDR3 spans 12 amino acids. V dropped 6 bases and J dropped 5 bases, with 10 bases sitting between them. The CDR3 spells CASRQGRETQYF. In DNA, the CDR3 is TGTGCCAGCAGACAGGGTCGGGAGACCCAGTACTTC.

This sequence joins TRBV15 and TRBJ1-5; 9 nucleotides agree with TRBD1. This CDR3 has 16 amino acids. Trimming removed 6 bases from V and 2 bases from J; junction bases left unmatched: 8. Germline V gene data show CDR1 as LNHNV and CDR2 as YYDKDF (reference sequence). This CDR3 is CATRGTGRDRNQPQHF. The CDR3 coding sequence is TGTGCCACCAGGGGGACAGGGAGAGATCGCAATCAGCCCCAGCATTTT.

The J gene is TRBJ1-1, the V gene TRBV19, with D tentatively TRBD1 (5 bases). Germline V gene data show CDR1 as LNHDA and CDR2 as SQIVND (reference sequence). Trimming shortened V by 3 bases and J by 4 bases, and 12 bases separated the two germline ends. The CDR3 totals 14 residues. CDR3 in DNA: TGTGCCAGTAGTATTGGAGGGGAAGGCACTGAAGCTTTCTTT. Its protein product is CASSIGGEGTEAFF.

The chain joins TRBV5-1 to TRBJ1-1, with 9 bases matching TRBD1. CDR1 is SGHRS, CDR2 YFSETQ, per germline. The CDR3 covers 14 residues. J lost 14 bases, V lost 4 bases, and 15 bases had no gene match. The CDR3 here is CASSQNPGQGMLFF. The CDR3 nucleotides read TGCGCCAGCAGCCAAAATCCGGGACAGGGAATGTTATTCTTT.

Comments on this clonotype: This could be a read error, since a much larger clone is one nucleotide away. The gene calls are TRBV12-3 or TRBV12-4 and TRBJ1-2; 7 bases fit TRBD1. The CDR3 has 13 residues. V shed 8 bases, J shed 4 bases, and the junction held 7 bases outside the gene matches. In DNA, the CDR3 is TGTGCCAGCGGGCCGACAGGGCGCTATGGCTACACCTTC. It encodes CASGPTGRYGYTF.

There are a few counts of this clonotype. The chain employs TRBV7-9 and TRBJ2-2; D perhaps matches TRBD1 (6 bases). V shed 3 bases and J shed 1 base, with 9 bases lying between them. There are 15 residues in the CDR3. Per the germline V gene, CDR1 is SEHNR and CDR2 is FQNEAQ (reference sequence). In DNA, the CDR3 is TGTGCCAGCAGCTTTAAACAGGGGAACACCGGGGAGCTGTTTTTT. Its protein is CASSFKQGNTGELFF.

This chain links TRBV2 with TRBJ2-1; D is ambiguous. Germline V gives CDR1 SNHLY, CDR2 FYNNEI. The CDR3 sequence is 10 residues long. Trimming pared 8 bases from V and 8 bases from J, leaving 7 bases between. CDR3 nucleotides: TGTGCCAGCGGTGTGGATGAGCAGTTCTTC. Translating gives CASGVDEQFF.

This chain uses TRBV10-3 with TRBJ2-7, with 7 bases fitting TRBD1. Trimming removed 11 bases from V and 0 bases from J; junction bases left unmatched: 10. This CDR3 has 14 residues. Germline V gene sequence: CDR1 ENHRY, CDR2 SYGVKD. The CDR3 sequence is CAGADRLNSYEQYF. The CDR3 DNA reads TGTGCCGGGGCGGACAGGCTGAACTCCTACGAGCAGTACTTC.

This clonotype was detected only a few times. CDR3 sequence (DNA): TGCGCCAGCAGCGCAATACTAGCCCGAGGGGGAGAGCAGTACTTC. It is translated as CASSAILARGGEQYF. This chain joins TRBV5-1 and TRBJ2-7; D assignment may be TRBD1 or TRBD2 (6 bases each). The germline V gene has CDR1 SGHRS and CDR2 YFSETQ. The V gene lost 4 bases and the J gene lost 7 bases, with 21 bases spanning the gap. CDR3 size: 15 residues.

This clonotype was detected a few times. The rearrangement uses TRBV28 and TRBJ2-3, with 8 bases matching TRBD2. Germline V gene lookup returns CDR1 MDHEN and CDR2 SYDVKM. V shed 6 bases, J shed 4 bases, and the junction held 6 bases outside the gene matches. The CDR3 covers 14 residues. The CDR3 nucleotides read TGTGCCAGCAGACCGGGGGGGGTCGCAGATACGCAGTATTTT. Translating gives CASRPGGVADTQYF.

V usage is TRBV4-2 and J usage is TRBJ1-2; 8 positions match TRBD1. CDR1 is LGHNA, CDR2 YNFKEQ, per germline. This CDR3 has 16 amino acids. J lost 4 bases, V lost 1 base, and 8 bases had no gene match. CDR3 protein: CASSQVGQGAVYGYTF. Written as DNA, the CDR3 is TGTGCCAGCAGCCAAGTCGGTCAGGGGGCGGTCTATGGCTACACCTTC.

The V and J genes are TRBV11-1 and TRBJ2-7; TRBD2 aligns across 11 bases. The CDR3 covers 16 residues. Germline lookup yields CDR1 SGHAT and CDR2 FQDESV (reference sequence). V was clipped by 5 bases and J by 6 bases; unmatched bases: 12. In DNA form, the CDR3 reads TGTGCCAGCAGCCCGCCCCAACTAGCGGGAGCGATCGAGCAGTACTTC. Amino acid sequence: CASSPPQLAGAIEQYF. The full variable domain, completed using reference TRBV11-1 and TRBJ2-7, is EAEVAQSPRYKITEKSQAVAFWCDPISGHATLYWYRQILGQGPELLVQFQDESVVDDSQLPKDRFSAERLKGVDSTLKIQPAELGDSAMYLCASSPPQLAGAIEQYFGPGTRLTVT.

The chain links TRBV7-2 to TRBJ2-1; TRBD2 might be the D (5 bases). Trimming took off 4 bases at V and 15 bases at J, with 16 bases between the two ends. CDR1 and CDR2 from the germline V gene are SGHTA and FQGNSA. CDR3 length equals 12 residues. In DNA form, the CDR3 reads TGTGCCAGCAGCTGGGCCAGCGGCCCATCGTTCTTC. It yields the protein CASSWASGPSFF. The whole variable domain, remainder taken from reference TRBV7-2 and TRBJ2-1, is GAGVSQSPSNKVTEKGKDVELRCDPISGHTALYWYRQSLGQGLEFLIYFQGNSAPDKSGLPSDRFSAERTGGSVSTLTIQRTQQEDSAVYLCASSWASGPSFFGPGTRLTVL.

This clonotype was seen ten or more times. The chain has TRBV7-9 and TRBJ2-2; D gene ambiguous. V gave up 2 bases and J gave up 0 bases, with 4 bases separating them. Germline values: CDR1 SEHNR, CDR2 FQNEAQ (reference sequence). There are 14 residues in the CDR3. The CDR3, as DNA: TGTGCCAGCAGCTTAATGGCGAACACCGGGGAGCTGTTTTTT. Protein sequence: CASSLMANTGELFF. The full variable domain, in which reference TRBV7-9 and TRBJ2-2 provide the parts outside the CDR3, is DTGVSQNPRHKITKRGQNVTFRCDPISEHNRLYWYRQTLGQGPEFLTYFQNEAQLEKSRLLSDRFSAERPKGSFSTLEIQRTEQGDSAMYLCASSLMANTGELFFGEGSRLTVL.

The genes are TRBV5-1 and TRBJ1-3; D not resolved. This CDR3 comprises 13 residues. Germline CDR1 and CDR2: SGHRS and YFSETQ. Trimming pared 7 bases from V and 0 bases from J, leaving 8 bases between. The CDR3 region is CASGEFSGNTIYF. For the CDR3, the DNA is TGCGCCAGCGGAGAGTTCTCTGGAAACACCATATATTTT.

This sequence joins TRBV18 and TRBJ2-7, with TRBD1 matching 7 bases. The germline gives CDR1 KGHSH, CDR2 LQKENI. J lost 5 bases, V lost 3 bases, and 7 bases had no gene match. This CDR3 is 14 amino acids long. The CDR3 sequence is CASSPLGGLDEQYF. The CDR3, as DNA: TGTGCCAGCTCACCCCTAGGGGGCCTCGACGAGCAGTACTTC.

Here the CDR3 DNA reads TGTGCCAGCAGCCAAGATGCTAGCGGGAGTCTTTTCAAGCAGTTCTTC. Its protein product is CASSQDASGSLFKQFF. The chain uses TRBV3-1 and TRBJ2-1, with 10 bases that match TRBD2. From germline, CDR1 is LGHDT and CDR2 YNNKEL (reference sequence). The CDR3 is made up of 16 amino acids. V dropped 0 bases and J dropped 11; count of bases not matched to a gene: 10.

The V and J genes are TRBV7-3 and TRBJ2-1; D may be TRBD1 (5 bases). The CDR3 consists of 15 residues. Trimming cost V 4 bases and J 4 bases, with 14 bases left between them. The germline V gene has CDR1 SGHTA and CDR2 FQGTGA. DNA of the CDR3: TGTGCCAGCAGCTCCGACAGCTACTCTTACAATGAGCAGTTCTTC. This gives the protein CASSSDSYSYNEQFF.

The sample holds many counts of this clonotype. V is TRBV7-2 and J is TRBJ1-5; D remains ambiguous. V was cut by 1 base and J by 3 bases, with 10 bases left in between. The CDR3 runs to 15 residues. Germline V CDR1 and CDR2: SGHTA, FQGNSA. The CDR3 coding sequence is TGTGCCAGCAGCTTAGGGGGTGGGTACAATCAGCCCCAGCATTTT. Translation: CASSLGGGYNQPQHF.

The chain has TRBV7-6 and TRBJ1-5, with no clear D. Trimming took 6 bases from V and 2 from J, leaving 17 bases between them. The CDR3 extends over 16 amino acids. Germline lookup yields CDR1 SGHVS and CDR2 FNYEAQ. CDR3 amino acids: CASRPSGGSGNQPQHF. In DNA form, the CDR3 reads TGTGCCAGCAGACCTAGTGGTGGGTCAGGCAATCAGCCCCAGCATTTT.

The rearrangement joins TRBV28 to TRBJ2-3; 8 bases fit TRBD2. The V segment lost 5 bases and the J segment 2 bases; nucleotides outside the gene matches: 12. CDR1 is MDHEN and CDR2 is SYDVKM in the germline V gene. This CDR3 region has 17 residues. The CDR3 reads CASSLPYSGSYTDTQYF. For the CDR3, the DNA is TGTGCCAGCAGTCTCCCTTACAGCGGGAGCTACACAGATACGCAGTATTTT.

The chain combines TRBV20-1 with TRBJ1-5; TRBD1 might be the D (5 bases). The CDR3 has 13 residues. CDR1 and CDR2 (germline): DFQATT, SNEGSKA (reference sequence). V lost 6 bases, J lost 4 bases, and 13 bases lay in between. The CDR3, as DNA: TGCAGTGCCTGTCCCGGGGGAAATCAGCCCCAGCATTTT. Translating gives CSACPGGNQPQHF.

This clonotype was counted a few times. The CDR3 here is CASSRDRGTYEQYF. In nucleotides, the CDR3 is TGTGCCAGCAGCAGGGACAGGGGAACCTACGAGCAGTACTTC. The chain employs TRBV5-5 and TRBJ2-7; 10 bases map to TRBD1. From germline, CDR1 is SGHKS and CDR2 YYEKEE (reference sequence). The CDR3 extends over 14 amino acids. Trimming at V came to 4 bases and at J to 2 bases, leaving 3 bases not matched to a gene.

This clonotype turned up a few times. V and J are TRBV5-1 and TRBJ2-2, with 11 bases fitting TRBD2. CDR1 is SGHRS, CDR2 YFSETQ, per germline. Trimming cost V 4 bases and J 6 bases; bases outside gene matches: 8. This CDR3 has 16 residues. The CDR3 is CASSPYTSGSSGELFF. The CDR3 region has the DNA TGCGCCAGCAGCCCGTACACTAGCGGGAGTTCCGGGGAGCTGTTTTTT.

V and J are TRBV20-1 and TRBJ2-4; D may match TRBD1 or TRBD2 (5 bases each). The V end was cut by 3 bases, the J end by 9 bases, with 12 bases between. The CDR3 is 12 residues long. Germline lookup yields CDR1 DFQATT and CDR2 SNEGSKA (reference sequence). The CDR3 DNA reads TGCAGTGCTAGGGGACGGGTGAGCATTCAGTACTTC. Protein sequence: CSARGRVSIQYF.

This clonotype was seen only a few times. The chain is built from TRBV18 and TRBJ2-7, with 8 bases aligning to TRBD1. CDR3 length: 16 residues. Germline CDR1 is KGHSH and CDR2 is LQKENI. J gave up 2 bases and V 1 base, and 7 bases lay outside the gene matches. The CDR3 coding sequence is TGTGCCAGCTCACCACGTAGGCAGGGGGCAGCCTACGAGCAGTACTTC. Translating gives CASSPRRQGAAYEQYF.